This TCR beta chain was found in a study of PD-L1 blockade in urothelial cancer (dated by TCRdb to between 2016 and 2019). Describing the broader study: Every patient began therapy around 2014 and was given atezolizumab 1,200 mg intravenously every 3 weeks. Progression-free survival longer than 6 months counted as durable clinical benefit, and TCR features were additionally tested against both progression-free and overall survival. In the same patients who had TCR sequencing, pretreatment tumors also underwent whole exome sequencing and RNA sequencing. Blood samples were analyzed 3 weeks after the start of treatment (second dose) and 6 weeks after the start of treatment. Patients had an ECOG performance status of 0 or 1 and had received between 0 and 3 prior chemotherapy regimens. About 85% of the roughly 29 patients were identified as males with urothelial cancer of bladder origin, and a prior smoking history was reported by 18 of 29 patients. Blood samples gave median yields of about 140,000 T cells and tens of thousands of unique TCRs, along with a median clonality of 0.080. Eight or nine patients reached durable clinical benefit, while 15 to 20 patients did not. Under 30 patients had pretreatment blood TCR-seq, some 25 had at least one posttreatment blood collection, and some 25 had tumor TCR-seq. TCR sequencing covered pretreatment tumor samples and matched, serially collected peripheral blood taken before and after atezolizumab treatment. The study was an exploratory multi-omic analysis of somatic, immune and clinical correlates of response to PD-L1 blockade with atezolizumab in urothelial cancer. On the study overall, not on this receptor specifically: Improved progression-free and overall survival was associated with having pretreatment peripheral blood TCR clonality below the median. Greater expansion of tumor-associated TCR clones in peripheral blood 3 weeks after the start of treatment was observed in patients with durable benefit (n ≈ 24, p = 0.022). Because the sample size was small (n of about 29) and many exploratory analyses were performed, the results are intended to be hypothesis-generating.

Synthetic TCR analog templates were spiked into each PCR to estimate absolute template abundance from read counts. The immunoSEQ assay was used to amplify TCRbeta CDR3 regions from genomic DNA with bias-controlled V and J gene primers. Rearranged TCRbeta segments were sequenced at approximately 20X coverage. The authors' analysis ran thus. Sequencing errors were corrected by clustering and CDR3s were annotated against IMGT to assign V, D and J genes. Only productive TCRbeta rearrangements were used in downstream analyses, excluding out-of-frame or stop-codon sequences. Clonality was calculated as one minus the Shannon entropy normalized by the log of the number of unique productive sequences. Fisher's exact test with Benjamini-Hochberg correction, using a cutoff of adjusted p below 0.01, was how clones that differed between time points or between blood and tumor were identified. As stored in TCRdb, this immuneACCESS dataset retains in-frame rearrangements with V and J assigned. A fraction of the clones does not appear; measured against another copy, unresolved V genes explain less than half of the discrepancy, and the remainder lacks a known reason. V and J calls and clone size follow that table, whereas D and trimming were derived from the DNA. The sample table records some 49,000 clones; 70% to 90% of these occur just once. Under 9% of the sample comes from the top ten.

Counted from cysteine to phenylalanine, this CDR3 has 10 amino acids. Only the CDR3 DNA stays, 30 bases, in frame from base 1. The germline V gene (reference sequence) supplies CDR1 DFQATT and CDR2 SNEGSKA. V is clipped by 6 bases and J by 3 bases, and the sequence between their germline boundaries is 2 bases long. A cohort of 30 or so patients with locally advanced or metastatic urothelial carcinoma, treated at Memorial Sloan Kettering on a trial protocol, was included. Peripheral blood mononuclear cells were collected pretreatment and during treatment, with between 1 and 8 total time points per patient. The Qiagen DNeasy Blood extraction kit was used to purify genomic DNA from total PBMCs and from tumor samples. PBMCs were collected pretreatment and during treatment and were isolated and stored as previously described. To note about this clone: No cognate antigen has been identified for it. Base qualities are not recorded, but no much larger clone differs from it by a single base.

The rearranged segments are TRBV20-1 and TRBJ1-4; too little of a D gene remains to name it. The source is a man between 60 and 75 years old with urothelial cancer. The sequencing used PBMCs, collected around atezolizumab (anti-PD-L1) treatment. The CDR3 corresponds to CSASNEKLFF. The DNA sequence follows: TGCAGTGCCTCTAATGAAAAACTGTTTTTT.